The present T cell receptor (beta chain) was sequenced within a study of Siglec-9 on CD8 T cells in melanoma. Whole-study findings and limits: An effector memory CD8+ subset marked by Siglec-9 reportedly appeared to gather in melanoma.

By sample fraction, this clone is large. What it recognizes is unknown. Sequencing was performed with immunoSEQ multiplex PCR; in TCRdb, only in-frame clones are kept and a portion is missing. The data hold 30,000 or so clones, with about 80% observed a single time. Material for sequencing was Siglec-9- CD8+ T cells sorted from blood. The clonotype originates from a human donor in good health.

CDR3: CASSHPTQETGPYNEQFF. As DNA, the CDR3 is TGTGCCAGCAGCCACCCCACCCAAGAGACGGGGCCCTACAATGAGCAGTTCTTC. The chain combines TRBV4-2 with TRBJ2-1; either TRBD1 or TRBD2 may fit D (5 bases each). There are 18 residues in the CDR3. V lost 3 bases and J 2 bases, leaving 20 bases between the germline ends. Germline V CDR1 and CDR2: LGHNA, YNFKEQ.